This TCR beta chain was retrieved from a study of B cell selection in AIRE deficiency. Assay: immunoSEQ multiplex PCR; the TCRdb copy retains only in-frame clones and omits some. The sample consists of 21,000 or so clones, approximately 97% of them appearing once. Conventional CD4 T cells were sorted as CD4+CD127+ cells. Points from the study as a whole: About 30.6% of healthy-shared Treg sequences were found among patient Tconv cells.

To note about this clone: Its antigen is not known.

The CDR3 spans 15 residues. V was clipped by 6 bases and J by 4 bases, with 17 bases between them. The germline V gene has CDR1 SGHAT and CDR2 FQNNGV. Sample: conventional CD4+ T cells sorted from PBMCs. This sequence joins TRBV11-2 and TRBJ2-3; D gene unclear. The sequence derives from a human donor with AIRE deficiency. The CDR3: CASSKSPLRADTQYF. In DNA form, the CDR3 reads TGTGCCAGCAGTAAATCTCCTCTCCGCGCAGATACGCAGTATTTT.